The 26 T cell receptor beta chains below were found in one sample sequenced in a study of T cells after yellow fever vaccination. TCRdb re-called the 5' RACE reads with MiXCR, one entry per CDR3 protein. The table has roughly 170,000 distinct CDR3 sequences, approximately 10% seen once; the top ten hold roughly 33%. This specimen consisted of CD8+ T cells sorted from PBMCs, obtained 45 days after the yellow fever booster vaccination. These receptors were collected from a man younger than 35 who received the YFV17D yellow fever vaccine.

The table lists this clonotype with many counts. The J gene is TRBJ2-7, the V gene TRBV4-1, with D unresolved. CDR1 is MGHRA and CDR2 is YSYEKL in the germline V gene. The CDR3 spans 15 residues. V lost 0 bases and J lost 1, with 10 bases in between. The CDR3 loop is CASSQDWPGSYEQYF. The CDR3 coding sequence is TGCGCCAGCAGCCAAGATTGGCCCGGGTCCTACGAGCAGTACTTC.

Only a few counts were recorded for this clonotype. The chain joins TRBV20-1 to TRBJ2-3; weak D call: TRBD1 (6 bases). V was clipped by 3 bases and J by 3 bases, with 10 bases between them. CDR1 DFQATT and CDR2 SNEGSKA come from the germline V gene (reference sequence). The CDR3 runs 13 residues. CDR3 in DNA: TGCAGTGCTAGGGGCCAGGGGACAGATACGCAGTATTTT. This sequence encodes CSARGQGTDTQYF.

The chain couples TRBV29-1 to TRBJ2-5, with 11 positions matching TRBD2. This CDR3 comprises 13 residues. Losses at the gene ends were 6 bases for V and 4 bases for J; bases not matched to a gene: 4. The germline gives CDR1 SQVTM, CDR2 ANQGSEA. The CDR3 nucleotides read TGCAGCGTCCTTCTAGCGGGGGGAGAGACCCAGTACTTC. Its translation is CSVLLAGGETQYF.

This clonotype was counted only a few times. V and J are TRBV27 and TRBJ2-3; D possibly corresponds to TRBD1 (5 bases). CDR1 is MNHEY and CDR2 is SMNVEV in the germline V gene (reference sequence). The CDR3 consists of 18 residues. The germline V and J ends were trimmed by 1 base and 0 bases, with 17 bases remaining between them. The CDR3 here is CASSLWAPSTDSTDTQYF. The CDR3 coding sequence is TGTGCCAGCAGTTTATGGGCCCCATCGACAGACAGCACAGATACGCAGTATTTT.

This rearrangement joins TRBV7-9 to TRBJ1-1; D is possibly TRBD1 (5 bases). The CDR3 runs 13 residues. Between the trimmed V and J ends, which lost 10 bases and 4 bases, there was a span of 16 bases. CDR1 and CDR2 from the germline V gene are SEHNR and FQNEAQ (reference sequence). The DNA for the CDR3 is TGTGCCATCCGTGGGGTCGGGGGCACTGAAGCTTTCTTT. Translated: CAIRGVGGTEAFF. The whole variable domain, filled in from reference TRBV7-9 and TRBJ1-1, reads DTGVSQNPRHKITKRGQNVTFRCDPISEHNRLYWYRQTLGQGPEFLTYFQNEAQLEKSRLLSDRFSAERPKGSFSTLEIQRTEQGDSAMYLCAIRGVGGTEAFFGQGTRLTVV.

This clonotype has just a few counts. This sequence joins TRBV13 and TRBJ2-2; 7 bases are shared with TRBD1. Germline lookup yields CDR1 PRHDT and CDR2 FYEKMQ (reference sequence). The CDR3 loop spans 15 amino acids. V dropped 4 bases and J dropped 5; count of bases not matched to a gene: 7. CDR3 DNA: TGTGCCAGCAGCTACTACAGGGGTGGAACCGGGGAGCTGTTTTTT. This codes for CASSYYRGGTGELFF.

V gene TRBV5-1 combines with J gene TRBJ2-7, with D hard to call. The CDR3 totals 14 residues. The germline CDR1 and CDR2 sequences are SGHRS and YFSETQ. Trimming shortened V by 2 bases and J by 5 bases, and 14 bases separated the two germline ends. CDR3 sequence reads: CASSLRTISDEQYF. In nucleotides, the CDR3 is TGCGCCAGCAGCTTAAGGACCATCTCTGACGAGCAGTACTTC. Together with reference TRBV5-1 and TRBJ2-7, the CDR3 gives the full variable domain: KAGVTQTPRYLIKTRGQQVTLSCSPISGHRSVSWYQQTPGQGLQFLFEYFSETQRNKGNFPGRFSGRQFSNSRSEMNVSTLELGDSALYLCASSLRTISDEQYFGPGTRLTVT.

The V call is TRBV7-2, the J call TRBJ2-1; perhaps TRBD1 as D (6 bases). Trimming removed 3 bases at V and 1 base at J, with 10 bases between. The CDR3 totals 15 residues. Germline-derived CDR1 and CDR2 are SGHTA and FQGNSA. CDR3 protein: CASSFRGLSYNEQFF. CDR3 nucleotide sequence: TGTGCCAGCAGCTTCAGGGGCTTGTCCTACAATGAGCAGTTCTTC. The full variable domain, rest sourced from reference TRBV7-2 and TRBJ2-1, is GAGVSQSPSNKVTEKGKDVELRCDPISGHTALYWYRQSLGQGLEFLIYFQGNSAPDKSGLPSDRFSAERTGGSVSTLTIQRTQQEDSAVYLCASSFRGLSYNEQFFGPGTRLTVL.

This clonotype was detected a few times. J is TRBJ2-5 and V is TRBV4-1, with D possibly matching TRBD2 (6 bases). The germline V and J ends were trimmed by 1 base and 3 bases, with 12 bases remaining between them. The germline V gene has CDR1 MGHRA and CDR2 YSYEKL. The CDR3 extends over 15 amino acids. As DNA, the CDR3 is TGCGCCAGCAGCCAAGCCCTAGCGTCTAAAGAGACCCAGTACTTC. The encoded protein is CASSQALASKETQYF.

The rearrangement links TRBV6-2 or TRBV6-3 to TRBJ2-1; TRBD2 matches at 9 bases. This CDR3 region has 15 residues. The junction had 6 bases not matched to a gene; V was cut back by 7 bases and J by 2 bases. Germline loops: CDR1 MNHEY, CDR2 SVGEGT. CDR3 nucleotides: TGTGCCAGCACGGAGCGGGGGGCCGCCTACAATGAGCAGTTCTTC. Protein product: CASTERGAAYNEQFF.

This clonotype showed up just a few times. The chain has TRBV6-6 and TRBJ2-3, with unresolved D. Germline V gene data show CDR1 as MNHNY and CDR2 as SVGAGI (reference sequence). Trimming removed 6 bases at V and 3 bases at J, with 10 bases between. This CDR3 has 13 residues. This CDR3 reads CASRALSTDTQYF. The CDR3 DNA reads TGTGCCAGCAGAGCGTTGTCGACAGATACGCAGTATTTT.

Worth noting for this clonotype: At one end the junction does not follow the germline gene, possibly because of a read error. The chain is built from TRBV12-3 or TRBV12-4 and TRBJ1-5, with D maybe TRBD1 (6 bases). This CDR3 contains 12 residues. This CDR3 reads CASTLDRQPQHF. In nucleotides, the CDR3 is TGTGCCAGCACTTTAGACAGGCAGCCCCAGCATTTT.

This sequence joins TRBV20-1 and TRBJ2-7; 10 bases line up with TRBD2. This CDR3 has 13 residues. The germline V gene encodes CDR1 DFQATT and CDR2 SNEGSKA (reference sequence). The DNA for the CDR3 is TGCAGTGCCAGAGCGGGAGGGAACTACGAGCAGTACGTC. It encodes CSARAGGNYEQYV.

In DNA form, the CDR3 reads TGTGCCAGCAGCCGGGGAAGAGCTGGAAACACCATATATTTT. Its protein is CASSRGRAGNTIYF. The V call is TRBV7-6, the J call TRBJ1-3; D not certain. Trimming cost V 5 bases and J 2 bases, with 10 bases left between them. The germline CDR1 and CDR2 sequences are SGHVS and FNYEAQ. The CDR3 runs to 14 residues.

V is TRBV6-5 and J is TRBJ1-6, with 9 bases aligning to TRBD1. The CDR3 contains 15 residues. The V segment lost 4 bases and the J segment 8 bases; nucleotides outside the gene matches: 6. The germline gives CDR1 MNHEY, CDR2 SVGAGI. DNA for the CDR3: TGTGCCAGCAGTTCGTACAGGGGGCAGGATTCACCCCTCCACTTT. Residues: CASSSYRGQDSPLHF.

The CDR3 loop is CASSLALAGTDTQYF. In nucleotides, the CDR3 is TGTGCCAGCAGCTTAGCCCTAGCGGGCACAGATACGCAGTATTTT. V and J are TRBV7-9 and TRBJ2-3; TRBD2 matches at 7 bases. Germline CDR1 and CDR2: SEHNR and FQNEAQ (reference sequence). This CDR3 contains 15 residues. V dropped 0 bases and J dropped 1; count of bases not matched to a gene: 1.

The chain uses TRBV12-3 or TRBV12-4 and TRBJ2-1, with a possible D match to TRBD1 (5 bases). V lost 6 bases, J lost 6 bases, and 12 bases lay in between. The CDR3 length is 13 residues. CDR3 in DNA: TGTGCCAGCAGGGGGCCAGGGCGCAATGAGCAGTTCTTC. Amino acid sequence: CASRGPGRNEQFF.

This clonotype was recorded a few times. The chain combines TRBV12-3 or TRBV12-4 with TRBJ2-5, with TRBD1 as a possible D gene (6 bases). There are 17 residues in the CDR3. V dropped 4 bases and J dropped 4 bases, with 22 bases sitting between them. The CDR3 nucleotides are TGTGCCAGCAGTTCCCCAGAGGGGACCCCAGGGGTAGAGACCCAGTACTTC. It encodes CASSSPEGTPGVETQYF.

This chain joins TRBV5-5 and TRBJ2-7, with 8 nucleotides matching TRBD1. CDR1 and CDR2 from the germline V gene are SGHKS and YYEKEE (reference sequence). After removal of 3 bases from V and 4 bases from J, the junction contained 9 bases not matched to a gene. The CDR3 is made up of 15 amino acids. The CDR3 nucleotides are TGTGCCAGCAGCTCTCCTCCGACAGGGGTTTACGAGCAGTACTTC. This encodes CASSSPPTGVYEQYF.

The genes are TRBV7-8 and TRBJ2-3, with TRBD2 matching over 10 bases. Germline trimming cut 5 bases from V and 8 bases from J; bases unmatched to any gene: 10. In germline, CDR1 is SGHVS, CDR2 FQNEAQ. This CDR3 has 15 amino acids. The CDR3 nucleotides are TGTGCCAGCAGCCCCACAGCGGGGGGGCCGCGTACGCAGTATTTT. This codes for CASSPTAGGPRTQYF. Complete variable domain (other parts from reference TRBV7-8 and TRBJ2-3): GAGVSQSPRYKVAKRGQDVALRCDPISGHVSLFWYQQALGQGPEFLTYFQNEAQLDKSGLPSDRFFAERPEGSVSTLKIQRTQQEDSAVYLCASSPTAGGPRTQYFGPGTRLTVL.

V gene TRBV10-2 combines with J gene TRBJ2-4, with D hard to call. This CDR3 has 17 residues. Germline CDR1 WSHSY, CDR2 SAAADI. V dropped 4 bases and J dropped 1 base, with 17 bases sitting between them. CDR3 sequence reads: CASSGSGHRLAKNIQYF. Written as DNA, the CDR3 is TGCGCCAGCAGTGGATCGGGTCACCGTTTGGCCAAAAACATTCAGTACTTC.

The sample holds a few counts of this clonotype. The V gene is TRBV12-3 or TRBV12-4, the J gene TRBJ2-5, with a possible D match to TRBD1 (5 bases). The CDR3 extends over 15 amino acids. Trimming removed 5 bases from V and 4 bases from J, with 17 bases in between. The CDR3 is CASSGASSLAETQYF. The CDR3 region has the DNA TGTGCCAGCAGTGGGGCCAGCTCCTTAGCAGAGACCCAGTACTTC.

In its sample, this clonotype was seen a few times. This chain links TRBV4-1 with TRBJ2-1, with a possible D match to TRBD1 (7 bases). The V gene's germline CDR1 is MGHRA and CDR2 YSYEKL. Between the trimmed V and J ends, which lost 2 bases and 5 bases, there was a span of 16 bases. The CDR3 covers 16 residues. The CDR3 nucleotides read TGCGCCAGCAGCCAATCTGGGCGGGACAGTAACAATGAGCAGTTCTTC. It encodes CASSQSGRDSNNEQFF.

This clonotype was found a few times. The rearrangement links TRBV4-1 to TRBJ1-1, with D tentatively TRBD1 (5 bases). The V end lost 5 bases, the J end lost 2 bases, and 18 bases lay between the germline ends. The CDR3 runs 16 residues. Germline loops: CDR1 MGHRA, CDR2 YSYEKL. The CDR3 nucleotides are TGCGCCAGCAGCGATTTTGGAAGACAGAGAAACACTGAAGCTTTCTTT. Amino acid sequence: CASSDFGRQRNTEAFF.

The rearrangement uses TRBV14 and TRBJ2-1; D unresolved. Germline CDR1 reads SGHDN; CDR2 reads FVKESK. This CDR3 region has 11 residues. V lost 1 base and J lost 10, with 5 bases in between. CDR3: CASSQVGEQFF. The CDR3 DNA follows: TGTGCCAGCAGCCAAGTTGGGGAGCAGTTCTTC.

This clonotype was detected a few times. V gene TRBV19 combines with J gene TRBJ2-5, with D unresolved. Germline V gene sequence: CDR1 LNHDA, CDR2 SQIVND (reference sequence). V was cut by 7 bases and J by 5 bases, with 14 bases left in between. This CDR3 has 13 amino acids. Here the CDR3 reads CASKGTGWETQYF. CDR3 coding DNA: TGTGCCAGTAAGGGAACCGGGTGGGAGACCCAGTACTTC.